This T cell receptor beta chain emerged from a study of blood T cell repertoires in COVID-19. Cohort assignment relied on participant-reported clinical history. Trimming cost V 4 bases and J 2 bases, with 15 bases left between them. Germline V CDR1 and CDR2: LGHNA, YSLEER. The CDR3 has 15 residues. The assay was immunoSEQ multiplex PCR, and TCRdb's table has in-frame clones only and misses some. This repertoire shows some 320,000 clones, over 90% found once; its top ten account for around 3.9%. The clonotype was recovered from a woman aged 25-40 years who had been exposed to COVID-19. Input material: PBMCs or T cells enriched from blood (not recorded which). The chain couples TRBV4-3 to TRBJ2-7; a possible D gene is TRBD1 (5 bases). For the CDR3, the DNA is TGCGCCAGCAGCCCCGACAGTGTACCTGCCTACGAGCAGTACTTC. This codes for CASSPDSVPAYEQYF.